Following are 21 T cell receptor beta chains from one sample sequenced in a study of control samples from healthy donors and cancer patients (dated by TCRdb to 2020 to 2022). The method was the immunoSEQ multiplex PCR assay. In TCRdb, the immuneACCESS table is reduced to in-frame sequences with V and J assigned. These tables do not hold every clone; where another copy was compared, an unresolved V gene accounts for under half, and the others remain unexplained. The sample table lists fewer than 85,000 clones, roughly 93% of them with a count of one. The ten largest clones capture under 3.5% of the sample. Material: blood. The receptors shown here come from a woman aged 25 to 45 in good health.

This chain connects TRBV6-1 to TRBJ1-3, with no clear D. The CDR3 consists of 12 residues. CDR1 is MNHNS, CDR2 SASEGT, per germline. Trimming left V 1 base short and J 5 bases short, with 3 bases between. The CDR3, as DNA: TGTGCCAGCAGTGAAGGACGAAACACCATATATTTT. Protein sequence: CASSEGRNTIYF.

Comment on this clone: The CDR3 does not close with the conserved phenylalanine or tryptophan, likely indicating a read error. CDR3 in amino acids: CASSWTRGTEAFL. As DNA, the CDR3 is TGCGCCAGCAGCTGGACCAGGGGGACTGAAGCTTTCCTT. This chain uses TRBV5-1 with TRBJ1-1, with 7 bases identical to TRBD1. Germline V lookup: CDR1 SGHRS, CDR2 YFSETQ. CDR3 length equals 13 residues. Trimming cost V 3 bases and J 5 bases; bases outside gene matches: 4.

V is TRBV27 and J is TRBJ2-1; 8 bases are shared with TRBD1. V shed 4 bases, J shed 9 bases, and the junction held 8 bases outside the gene matches. Germline CDR1 MNHEY, CDR2 SMNVEV (reference sequence). The CDR3 runs to 14 residues. The CDR3 DNA sequence: TGTGCCAGCAGTTACCAACCCACAGGGGGTGAGCAGTTCTTC. Protein sequence: CASSYQPTGGEQFF.

The V call is TRBV6-5, the J call TRBJ1-1; no reliable D call. This CDR3 has 15 amino acids. Trimming cost V 0 bases and J 3 bases, with 11 bases left between them. CDR1 is MNHEY, CDR2 SVGAGI, per germline. This CDR3 is CASSYSMGGDTEAFF. The CDR3 DNA sequence: TGTGCCAGCAGTTACTCGATGGGTGGGGACACTGAAGCTTTCTTT.

This chain links TRBV27 with TRBJ1-2, with 8 bases fitting TRBD1. Germline V gives CDR1 MNHEY, CDR2 SMNVEV (reference sequence). V lost 3 bases to trimming and J lost 7 bases; unmatched junction nucleotides: 4. The CDR3 runs to 13 residues. This CDR3 reads CASSLQGAGGYTF. The CDR3 DNA follows: TGTGCCAGCAGTTTGCAGGGGGCTGGTGGCTACACCTTC.

V and J are TRBV18 and TRBJ1-5; D is uncertain. V was shortened by 3 bases and J by 5 bases, with 14 bases between the two germline ends. CDR1 and CDR2 (germline): KGHSH, LQKENI. The CDR3 extends over 15 amino acids. DNA for the CDR3: TGTGCCAGCTCACCGACCGGGAGCAAGGATCAGCCCCAGCATTTT. This codes for CASSPTGSKDQPQHF.

The V and J genes are TRBV28 and TRBJ2-3; 7 bases are a match to TRBD2. Germline V CDR1 and CDR2: MDHEN, SYDVKM. V dropped 6 bases and J dropped 2; count of bases not matched to a gene: 8. The CDR3 is made up of 15 amino acids. CDR3 protein: CASRREGTNTDTQYF. CDR3 bases: TGTGCCAGCAGACGCGAGGGGACTAACACAGATACGCAGTATTTT. Looking up the rest from reference TRBV28 and TRBJ2-3 gives the full variable domain: DVKVTQSSRYLVKRTGEKVFLECVQDMDHENMFWYRQDPGLGLRLIYFSYDVKMKEKGDIPEGYSVSREKKERFSLILESASTNQTSMYLCASRREGTNTDTQYFGPGTRLTVL.

The genes are TRBV7-3 and TRBJ2-1; TRBD2 aligns across 10 bases. Germline loops: CDR1 SGHTA, CDR2 FQGTGA. Losses at the gene ends were 0 bases for V and 4 bases for J; bases not matched to a gene: 3. The CDR3 totals 16 residues. The CDR3 is CASSLTGTSEYNEQFF. In nucleotides, the CDR3 is TGTGCCAGCAGCTTAACCGGGACTAGCGAGTACAATGAGCAGTTCTTC.

The CDR3 DNA reads TGTGCCAGTGACAGGGGGCGGTCGGATTCACCCCTCCACTTT. Encoded protein: CASDRGRSDSPLHF. The chain combines TRBV28 with TRBJ1-6; 10 positions match TRBD1. CDR1 MDHEN and CDR2 SYDVKM come from the germline V gene. The trim removed 9 bases at V and 8 bases at J, leaving 7 bases unmatched. This CDR3 is built from 14 residues.

CDR3 sequence reads: CASSQDRAKYNSPLHF. CDR3 coding DNA: TGTGCCAGCAGCCAGGACAGGGCTAAATATAATTCACCCCTCCACTTT. The V and J genes are TRBV11-2 and TRBJ1-6, with 8 bases aligning to TRBD1. There are 16 residues in the CDR3. V gave up 5 bases and J gave up 4 bases; unmatched junction bases: 7. Germline CDR1 SGHAT, CDR2 FQNNGV.

V is TRBV25-1 and J is TRBJ1-1; TRBD1 agrees at 8 bases. The CDR3 loop spans 15 amino acids. The V and J ends lost 3 bases and 1 base, in that order; junction bases with no gene match: 4. CDR1 is MGHDK and CDR2 is SYGVNS in the germline V gene. For the CDR3, the DNA is TGTGCCAGCAGTGACTATGGGACAGGGAACACTGAAGCTTTCTTT. Translating it yields CASSDYGTGNTEAFF.

The chain uses TRBV28 and TRBJ2-3; the D gene is possibly TRBD2 (6 bases). This CDR3 has 14 amino acids. From germline, CDR1 is MDHEN and CDR2 SYDVKM. Deletions cut 4 bases from V and 2 bases from J, with 10 bases between. The DNA for the CDR3 is TGTGCCAGCAGTTGGGACTCTCACACAGATACGCAGTATTTT. It specifies CASSWDSHTDTQYF.

The rearrangement joins TRBV27 to TRBJ1-1; D is unclear. CDR1 and CDR2 from the germline V gene are MNHEY and SMNVEV (reference sequence). This CDR3 is 15 amino acids long. V was clipped by 2 bases and J by 0 bases, with 10 bases between them. CDR3 protein: CASSLNGLLNTEAFF. The DNA for the CDR3 is TGTGCCAGCAGTTTAAATGGTTTACTGAACACTGAAGCTTTCTTT.

The V call is TRBV7-2, the J call TRBJ2-3, with a tentative D call TRBD1 (6 bases). V dropped 2 bases and J dropped 3 bases, with 15 bases sitting between them. CDR1 is SGHTA, CDR2 FQGNSA, per germline. The CDR3 consists of 16 residues. CDR3: CASSLYRGKITDTQYF. The DNA of the CDR3 is TGTGCCAGCAGCTTATATAGGGGGAAGATAACAGATACGCAGTATTTT.

The chain couples TRBV3-1 (or the pseudogene TRBV3-2) to TRBJ1-4; the match to TRBD1 covers 8 bases. J lost 3 bases, V lost 5 bases, and 2 bases had no gene match. There are 14 residues in the CDR3. Germline loops: CDR1 LGHDT, CDR2 YNNKEL (reference sequence). CDR3 DNA: TGTGCCAGCAGCGTGACAGGGGCTAATGAAAAACTGTTTTTT. Protein product: CASSVTGANEKLFF.

The rearrangement uses TRBV28 and TRBJ2-7; 8 bases fit TRBD1. Looked up from germline, CDR1 is MDHEN and CDR2 is SYDVKM. V shed 3 bases and J 5 bases; nucleotides not matched to a gene: 6. The CDR3 has 14 amino acids. CDR3 in DNA: TGTGCCAGCAGTTTCCCCGGGACAGGAGACGAGCAGTACTTC. Translation gives CASSFPGTGDEQYF.

This chain links TRBV11-2 with TRBJ1-3, with D possibly matching TRBD1 (6 bases). The V gene's germline CDR1 is SGHAT and CDR2 FQNNGV. The CDR3 is 16 residues long. Trimming shortened V by 3 bases and J by 2 bases, and 14 bases separated the two germline ends. DNA for the CDR3: TGTGCCAGCAGCTTGGGCAGGGGAGGCGCTGGAAACACCATATATTTT. Translating it yields CASSLGRGGAGNTIYF.

The count of this clone is one. The rearrangement links TRBV19 to TRBJ2-2; 7 bases agree with TRBD2. Germline assignment: CDR1 LNHDA and CDR2 SQIVND (reference sequence). This CDR3 spans 16 amino acids. V was pared by 7 bases and J by 1 base, with 9 bases of the junction left unmatched. The CDR3 region is CASISLRGMNTGELFF. CDR3 in DNA: TGTGCCAGTATCAGTTTGCGGGGGATGAACACCGGGGAGCTGTTTTTT.

The chain has TRBV6-5 and TRBJ1-1; D gene unclear. Trimming stripped 6 bases from V and 1 base from J, with 12 bases between. Germline V CDR1 and CDR2: MNHEY, SVGAGI. The CDR3 covers 14 residues. CDR3 sequence: CASRDLGRNTEAFF. The DNA for the CDR3 is TGTGCCAGCAGGGATTTGGGCAGGAACACTGAAGCTTTCTTT.

The V call is TRBV6-5, the J call TRBJ1-6; tentative D call: TRBD1 (5 bases). The length of the CDR3 is 12 residues. The ends were cut back, 10 bases at V and 10 bases at J, with 14 bases in the middle. Germline values: CDR1 MNHEY, CDR2 SVGAGI. The CDR3 loop reads CATRGEYSPLHF. CDR3 bases: TGTGCCACCCGAGGGGAATACTCACCCCTCCACTTT.

Here the CDR3 reads CASSLTENYNEQFF. The DNA of the CDR3 is TGTGCCAGCAGCTTAACAGAAAACTACAATGAGCAGTTCTTC. The chain uses TRBV7-6 and TRBJ2-1; D is unclear. V was pared by 2 bases and J by 3 bases, with 8 bases between. The germline gives CDR1 SGHVS, CDR2 FNYEAQ. The CDR3 consists of 14 residues. Using reference TRBV7-6 and TRBJ2-1 for the parts outside the CDR3, the full variable domain is GAGVSQSPRYKVTKRGQDVALRCDPISGHVSLYWYRQALGQGPEFLTYFNYEAQQDKSGLPNDRFSAERPEGSISTLTIQRTEQRDSAMYRCASSLTENYNEQFFGPGTRLTVL.